The 23 T cell receptor beta chains in this list originate from one sample, sequenced in a study of persistence of HIV-infected CD4 T cells. The immunoSEQ assay was version 4, run in survey mode. This table comes from immunoSEQ multiplex PCR, and its TCRdb copy is limited to in-frame clones, with some not included. The repertoire has roughly 20,000 clones, 78% of them found once; the top ten carry roughly 7%. The stimulus was lysate of CMV-infected fibroblasts, roughly 9.2 ug/mL. Responding CD4+ T cells were sorted by upregulation of both CD40 ligand and CD69. Which antigens these TCRs recognize remains unknown. The sequencing here drew on CD4+ T cells sorted from PBMCs after approximately 19-hour stimulation, taken from a patient who received antiretroviral therapy. The source of these receptors is an adult man with HIV who was CMV-seropositive.

This clone was recorded only once. The rearrangement links TRBV28 to TRBJ2-1; 14 nucleotides match TRBD2. CDR1 and CDR2 (germline): MDHEN, SYDVKM. Trimming took 5 bases from V and 4 from J; bases not matched to a gene: 1. The CDR3 runs to 15 residues. The CDR3 sequence is CASSRLAGGYNEQFF. The CDR3 nucleotides read TGTGCCAGCAGTCGACTAGCGGGGGGGTACAATGAGCAGTTCTTC.

The rearrangement links TRBV6-1 to TRBJ2-7, with D perhaps being TRBD1 or TRBD2 (7 bases each). This CDR3 has 16 amino acids. Trimming left V 4 bases short and J 0 bases short, with 16 bases between. Germline V gene data show CDR1 as MNHNS and CDR2 as SASEGT. The CDR3 region has the DNA TGTGCCAGCAGTGGGGGAGGGGGCACCTACTCCTACGAGCAGTACTTC. Translation: CASSGGGGTYSYEQYF.

The genes are TRBV3-1 (or the pseudogene TRBV3-2) and TRBJ1-1, with D uncertain. Trimming shortened V by 0 bases and J by 10 bases, and 12 bases separated the two germline ends. The germline CDR1 and CDR2 sequences are LGHDT and YNNKEL (reference sequence). The CDR3 totals 13 residues. The CDR3, as DNA: TGTGCCAGCAGCCAAGAGGGAGTAGGAAGAGCTTTCTTT. Amino acid sequence: CASSQEGVGRAFF.

The V and J genes are TRBV7-2 and TRBJ2-7; TRBD1 aligns across 11 bases. Germline values: CDR1 SGHTA, CDR2 FQGNSA. The CDR3 covers 15 residues. After removal of 0 bases from V and 3 bases from J, the junction contained 1 base not matched to a gene. The CDR3 loop reads CASSLAGTGGYEQYF. The DNA for the CDR3 is TGTGCCAGCAGCTTAGCAGGGACAGGGGGCTACGAGCAGTACTTC.

The rearrangement uses TRBV5-5 and TRBJ1-2; D is unresolved. This CDR3 is built from 16 residues. CDR1 and CDR2 (germline): SGHKS, YYEKEE (reference sequence). Trimming left V 0 bases short and J 0 bases short, with 12 bases between. CDR3 amino acids: CASSLAGRTTNYGYTF. The CDR3, as DNA: TGTGCCAGCAGCTTGGCGGGAAGGACGACTAACTATGGCTACACCTTC.

The J gene is TRBJ2-7, the V gene TRBV19; unclear D gene. Trimming stripped 8 bases from V and 5 bases from J, with 10 bases between. The CDR3 is 11 amino acids. Germline assignment: CDR1 LNHDA and CDR2 SQIVND (reference sequence). CDR3 loop: CASSKEDEQYF. In nucleotides, the CDR3 is TGTGCCAGTTCAAAGGAAGACGAGCAGTACTTC. The full variable domain, with the rest looked up from reference TRBV19 and TRBJ2-7, is DGGITQSPKYLFRKEGQNVTLSCEQNLNHDAMYWYRQDPGQGLRLIYYSQIVNDFQKGDIAEGYSVSREKKESFPLTVTSAQKNPTAFYLCASSKEDEQYFGPGTRLTVT.

This chain links TRBV21-1 with TRBJ1-5. TRBV21-1 is a known pseudogene. The CDR3 is 15 residues long. DNA of the CDR3: TGTGCCAGCAGCAAAGGGCGGGATAGCAATCAGCCCCAGCATTTT. It yields the protein CASSKGRDSNQPQHF.

This clone appeared once. This sequence joins TRBV27 and TRBJ1-5, with D possibly TRBD1 on 5 matching bases. Germline lookup yields CDR1 MNHEY and CDR2 SMNVEV (reference sequence). The CDR3 is 14 amino acids. V dropped 3 bases and J dropped 8 bases, with 14 bases sitting between them. CDR3 sequence (DNA): TGTGCCAGCAGTTTTGGGCAGGGAATTGAGCCCCAGCATTTT. Protein sequence: CASSFGQGIEPQHF.

This clone has more than one count but fewer than ten. The V gene is TRBV2, the J gene TRBJ1-5; D ambiguous. Germline loops: CDR1 SNHLY, CDR2 FYNNEI. V shed 2 bases and J shed 7 bases, with 9 bases lying between them. This CDR3 contains 13 residues. The CDR3 reads CASSEKTEQPQHF. The CDR3 DNA reads TGTGCCAGCAGTGAAAAAACGGAACAGCCCCAGCATTTT. Full variable domain (outside the CDR3, taken from reference TRBV2 and TRBJ1-5): EPEVTQTPSHQVTQMGQEVILRCVPISNHLYFYWYRQILGQKVEFLVSFYNNEISEKSEIFDDQFSVERPDGSNFTLKIRSTKLEDSAMYFCASSEKTEQPQHFGDGTRLSIL.

The genes are TRBV12-3 or TRBV12-4 and TRBJ1-1, with 8 nucleotides matching TRBD1. J was trimmed by 1 base and V by 5 bases; bases with no gene match: 0. This CDR3 is 13 amino acids long. The CDR3 sequence is CASSTGGNTEAFF. The CDR3 nucleotides are TGTGCCAGCAGTACAGGGGGGAACACTGAAGCTTTCTTT.

This clone was observed a few times. J is TRBJ1-4 and V is TRBV6-5; 9 bases line up with TRBD1. The CDR3 totals 14 residues. From germline, CDR1 is MNHEY and CDR2 SVGAGI. J was trimmed by 2 bases and V by 6 bases; bases with no gene match: 1. In DNA form, the CDR3 reads TGTGCCAGCAGGACAGGGGGGACTAATGAAAAACTGTTTTTT. Amino acid sequence: CASRTGGTNEKLFF.

In this sample, this clone turned up a few times. This rearrangement joins TRBV28 to TRBJ1-2; D is ambiguous. CDR1 and CDR2 from the germline V gene are MDHEN and SYDVKM. V lost 5 bases to trimming and J lost 0 bases, with 10 bases between them. The CDR3 has 14 amino acids. Here the CDR3 DNA reads TGTGCCAGCAGTCCCGGCGGCGCTAACTATGGCTACACCTTC. Protein product: CASSPGGANYGYTF.

The chain links TRBV3-1 (or the pseudogene TRBV3-2) to TRBJ1-1; D is unclear. V gave up 0 bases and J gave up 1 base, with 12 bases separating them. The CDR3 is made up of 16 amino acids. Germline V CDR1 and CDR2: LGHDT, YNNKEL (reference sequence). The CDR3 spells CASSQDTQSSNTEAFF. The CDR3 bases are TGTGCCAGCAGCCAAGATACTCAGTCATCGAACACTGAAGCTTTCTTT.

The chain uses TRBV6-5 and TRBJ2-3; TRBD1 is a possible D gene (6 bases). The V end lost 0 bases, the J end lost 2 bases, and 9 bases lay between the germline ends. The CDR3 is made up of 15 amino acids. The V gene's germline CDR1 is MNHEY and CDR2 SVGAGI. This CDR3 reads CASSYSGTPTDTQYF. The CDR3, as DNA: TGTGCCAGCAGTTACTCCGGGACACCCACAGATACGCAGTATTTT.

The chain recombines TRBV29-1 with TRBJ1-5; D unclear. The CDR3 runs to 13 residues. V dropped 6 bases and J dropped 0 bases, with 9 bases sitting between them. Germline-derived CDR1 and CDR2 are SQVTM and ANQGSEA. The DNA for the CDR3 is TGCAGCGTCACAGAGGGTAGCAATCAGCCCCAGCATTTT. Translated: CSVTEGSNQPQHF.

This rearrangement joins TRBV10-3 to TRBJ2-3; perhaps D is TRBD1 or TRBD2 (5 bases each). CDR1 and CDR2 from the germline V gene are ENHRY and SYGVKD. The length of the CDR3 is 15 residues. V was shortened by 4 bases and J by 1 base, with 12 bases between the two germline ends. Here the CDR3 DNA reads TGTGCCATCAGTGGCTTGGGGGACGGCACAGATACGCAGTATTTT. Its protein is CAISGLGDGTDTQYF.

This clone was seen a handful of times. The identical CDR3 is also encoded by other nucleotide sequences in the sample. The chain combines TRBV7-9 with TRBJ1-6; 8 bases match TRBD1. V lost 4 bases to trimming and J lost 4 bases; unmatched junction nucleotides: 6. The CDR3 has 16 residues. Germline CDR1 and CDR2: SEHNR and FQNEAQ (reference sequence). This CDR3 is CASSSGQGFYNSPLHF. CDR3 nucleotide sequence: TGTGCCAGCAGCTCCGGACAGGGCTTTTATAATTCACCCCTCCACTTT.

This chain joins TRBV6-1 and TRBJ1-2; a possible D gene is TRBD1 (5 bases). Germline assignment: CDR1 MNHNS and CDR2 SASEGT. V was pared by 4 bases and J by 0 bases, with 15 bases between. CDR3 length: 16 amino acids. DNA of the CDR3: TGTGCCAGCAGTGGGGGCTATCCTGCAGCTAACTATGGCTACACCTTC. Translating it yields CASSGGYPAANYGYTF.

The V gene is TRBV5-1, the J gene TRBJ2-1; D not certain. Germline lookup yields CDR1 SGHRS and CDR2 YFSETQ. The CDR3 consists of 13 residues. Trimming shortened V by 2 bases and J by 6 bases, and 9 bases separated the two germline ends. CDR3 residues: CASSFRLSNEQFF. The DNA of the CDR3 is TGCGCCAGCAGCTTCAGACTCTCCAATGAGCAGTTCTTC.

This clone has more than one count but fewer than ten. This rearrangement joins TRBV10-1 to TRBJ2-2; TRBD1 matches 10 bases. Germline V gene sequence: CDR1 WNHNN, CDR2 SYGVQD (reference sequence). V lost 6 bases, J lost 6 bases, and 1 base stayed unmatched. There are 13 residues in the CDR3. In DNA form, the CDR3 reads TGCGCCAGCAGGGGACAGGGGCCCGGGGAGCTGTTTTTT. Encoded protein: CASRGQGPGELFF.

DNA for the CDR3: TGTGCCAGTAGTCCCATCTCGGGACAGGGGGGCTCCTACGAGCAGTACTTC. This codes for CASSPISGQGGSYEQYF. The chain has TRBV19 and TRBJ2-7; 11 bases align to TRBD1. Germline-derived CDR1 and CDR2 are LNHDA and SQIVND (reference sequence). Losses at the gene ends were 5 bases for V and 0 bases for J; bases not matched to a gene: 9. This CDR3 has 17 residues.

This clone was counted a few times. The chain combines TRBV29-1 with TRBJ1-3, with TRBD1 as a possible D gene (6 bases). The length of the CDR3 is 16 residues. Germline V lookup: CDR1 SQVTM, CDR2 ANQGSEA. Trimming removed 3 bases at V and 0 bases at J, with 15 bases between. The CDR3 reads CSVDSGVRGSGNTIYF. CDR3 DNA: TGCAGCGTTGATTCAGGGGTGAGGGGCTCTGGAAACACCATATATTTT. Complete variable domain (other parts from reference TRBV29-1 and TRBJ1-3): SAVISQKPSRDICQRGTSLTIQCQVDSQVTMMFWYRQQPGQSLTLIATANQGSEATYESGFVIDKFPISRPNLTFSTLTVSNMSPEDSSIYLCSVDSGVRGSGNTIYFGEGSWLTVV.

This clone was picked up a small number of times. The chain employs TRBV19 and TRBJ1-1; 7 bases match TRBD1. Germline CDR1 LNHDA, CDR2 SQIVND (reference sequence). This CDR3 is built from 14 residues. J lost 5 bases, V lost 6 bases, and 9 bases had no gene match. The CDR3 reads CASSPRQGRTEAFF. The DNA of the CDR3 is TGTGCCAGTAGCCCCCGACAGGGAAGAACTGAAGCTTTCTTT.